Each of the 2 T cell receptor beta chains below was sequenced from the same sample in a study of blood T cell repertoires in COVID-19. Assay: immunoSEQ multiplex PCR; the TCRdb copy retains only in-frame clones and omits some. This sample has about 140,000 clones; under 90% occur once, and the top ten carry 3.5%. Sequencing was done on a sample of peripheral blood. These receptors all come from a man aged 65 to 85 who had recovered from COVID-19.

J is TRBJ1-5 and V is TRBV6-2 or TRBV6-3, with D possibly being TRBD1 (5 bases). The CDR3 loop spans 15 amino acids. V lost 2 bases and J lost 5, with 13 bases in between. Germline V gene sequence: CDR1 MNHEY, CDR2 SVGEGT. The CDR3 nucleotides read TGTGCCAGCAGTTACGCGGGACTGATGGATCAGCCCCAGCATTTT. The encoded protein is CASSYAGLMDQPQHF.

This chain's CDR3 is CASSEASNQPQHF. In DNA, the CDR3 is TGTGCCAGCAGTGAGGCTAGCAATCAGCCCCAGCATTTT. The chain has TRBV12-3 or TRBV12-4 and TRBJ1-5, with no clear D. V was pared by 5 bases and J by 0 bases, with 5 bases between. The CDR3 sequence is 13 residues long.